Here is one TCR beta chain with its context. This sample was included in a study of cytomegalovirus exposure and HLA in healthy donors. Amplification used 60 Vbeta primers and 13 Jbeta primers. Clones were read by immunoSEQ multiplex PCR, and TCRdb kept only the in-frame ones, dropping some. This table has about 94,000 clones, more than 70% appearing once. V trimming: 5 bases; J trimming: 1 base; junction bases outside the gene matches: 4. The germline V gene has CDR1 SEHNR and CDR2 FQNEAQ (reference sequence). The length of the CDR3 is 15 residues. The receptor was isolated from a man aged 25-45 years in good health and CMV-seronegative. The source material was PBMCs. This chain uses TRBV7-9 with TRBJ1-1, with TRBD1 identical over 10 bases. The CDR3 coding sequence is TGTGCCAGCAGCCCAGGGGACAGGGGGAACACTGAAGCTTTCTTT. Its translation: CASSPGDRGNTEAFF.